This T cell receptor (beta chain) comes out of a study of cytomegalovirus exposure and HLA in healthy donors. Study-wide findings and caveats: TCR beta sequences numbering 16,951 were associated with HLA alleles at 0.05 false discovery rate in a later analysis.

The CDR3 is 16 amino acids. Germline assignment: CDR1 SGHTS and CDR2 YDEGEE. V lost 5 bases, J lost 0 bases, and 9 bases stayed unmatched. Primers: 60 Vbeta forward and 13 Jbeta reverse. Assay used: immunoSEQ multiplex PCR; TCRdb lists only in-frame clones, some missing. The sample contains some 180,000 clones, 70% to 80% of which appear only once. A note on this clone: Its matching antigen is unknown.

Everyone who donated was a healthy bone marrow donor. J is TRBJ2-5 and V is TRBV5-8, with TRBD2 identical over 8 bases. This sequence was found in a woman aged 55-70 years in good health and CMV-seropositive. What was sequenced was PBMCs. This CDR3 reads CASSASWRGDQETQYF. CDR3 bases: TGTGCCAGCAGTGCCTCCTGGCGGGGGGACCAAGAGACCCAGTACTTC.